This T cell receptor (beta chain) comes out of a study of radiotherapy plus CTLA-4 blockade in lung cancer. Study conclusions and caveats: Expansion of tumor-derived TCR clones was observed in blood after radiotherapy plus ipilimumab.

In regard to this clone: Its antigen is unidentified. The identical CDR3 is also encoded by other nucleotide sequences in the sample.

TCRdb's copy holds only in-frame clones and misses some; the assay was immunoSEQ multiplex PCR. The table has 130,000 or so clones, over 80% seen once; the top ten hold roughly 6.9%. The sequences come from peripheral blood, collected from a patient treated with radiotherapy plus ipilimumab. This receptor was taken from a human donor with non-small cell lung cancer that progressed on radiotherapy plus ipilimumab.

The CDR3 is CASSPTGDSGNTIYF. The CDR3 nucleotides are TGCGCCAGCAGCCCTACAGGGGACTCTGGAAACACCATATATTTT. The J gene is TRBJ1-3, the V gene TRBV5-1; the match to TRBD1 covers 7 bases. Losses at the gene ends were 4 bases for V and 0 bases for J; bases not matched to a gene: 4. CDR3 length equals 15 residues. The germline V gene has CDR1 SGHRS and CDR2 YFSETQ. Filled out from reference TRBV5-1 and TRBJ1-3, the complete variable domain reads KAGVTQTPRYLIKTRGQQVTLSCSPISGHRSVSWYQQTPGQGLQFLFEYFSETQRNKGNFPGRFSGRQFSNSRSEMNVSTLELGDSALYLCASSPTGDSGNTIYFGEGSWLTVV.